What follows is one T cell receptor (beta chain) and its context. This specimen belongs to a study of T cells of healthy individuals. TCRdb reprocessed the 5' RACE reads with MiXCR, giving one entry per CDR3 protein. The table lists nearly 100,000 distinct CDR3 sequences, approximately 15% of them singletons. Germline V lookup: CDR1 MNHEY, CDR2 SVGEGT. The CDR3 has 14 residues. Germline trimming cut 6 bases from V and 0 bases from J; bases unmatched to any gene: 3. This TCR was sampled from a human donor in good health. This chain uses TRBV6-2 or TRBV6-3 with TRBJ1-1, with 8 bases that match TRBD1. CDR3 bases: TGTGCCAGCAGAAGACAGGGGATGAACACTGAAGCTTTCTTT. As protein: CASRRQGMNTEAFF.